The present T cell receptor (beta chain) was sequenced within a study of CD8+ T cells in alopecia areata. Study results and caveats: Possibly as an HLA-related effect, TCR sharing across patients appeared less clear than in mice. Sequencing of scalp samples also captures resident alphabeta T cells of normal skin. Clonality exceeded that of normal scalp in lesional scalp, most notably in alopecia totalis/universalis.

Isolated RNA was reverse transcribed into cDNA used as the sequencing template. The protocol was immunoSEQ multiplex PCR, while the TCRdb copy is restricted to in-frame clones and leaves out a portion. Seen here are 95,000 to 110,000 clones, around 60% observed once, and the top ten hold roughly 9%. The authors sorted CD4+ and CD8+ T cells from PBMCs. Notes on this clone: Its antigen is undetermined.

The TCR originated in a human donor in good health. The sample taken for sequencing was CD4+ T cells sorted from blood.

CDR3 DNA: TGTGCCAGCAGTCCAAGACAGGGATCGGGAGAGCAGTACTTC. It codes for CASSPRQGSGEQYF. V gene TRBV27 combines with J gene TRBJ2-7, with 7 bases fitting TRBD1. The V gene end was trimmed by 5 bases and the J gene end by 7 bases; junction bases not matched to a gene: 11. Germline V gene data show CDR1 as MNHEY and CDR2 as SMNVEV (reference sequence). CDR3 length: 14 residues.